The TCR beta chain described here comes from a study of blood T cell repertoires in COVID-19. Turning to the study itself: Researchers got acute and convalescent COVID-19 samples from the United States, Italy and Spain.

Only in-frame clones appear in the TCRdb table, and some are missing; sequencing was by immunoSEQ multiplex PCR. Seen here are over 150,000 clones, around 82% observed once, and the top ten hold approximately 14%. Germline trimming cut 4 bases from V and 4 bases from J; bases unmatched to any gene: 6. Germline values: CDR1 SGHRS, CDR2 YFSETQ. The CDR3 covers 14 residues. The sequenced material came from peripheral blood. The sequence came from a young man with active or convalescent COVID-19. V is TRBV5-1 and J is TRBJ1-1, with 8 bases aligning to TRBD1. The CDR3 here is CASSSQGAGTEAFF. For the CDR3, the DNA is TGCGCCAGCAGCAGCCAGGGGGCAGGCACTGAAGCTTTCTTT.